Reported below is one T cell receptor (beta chain). The source of the sample is a study of blood T cell repertoires in COVID-19. The overall study: In each case, the material was cDNA or gDNA derived from T cells, B-cell-depleted T cells, or PBMCs.

Repertoires were generated with immunoSEQ multiplex PCR, while TCRdb's copy carries only in-frame clones and drops some. Of about 120,000 clones in the sample, about 85% were seen once. This clonotype was sampled from a man in his 60s with acute or convalescent COVID-19. The sample was peripheral blood.

CDR3 sequence reads: CASSPGQTRTYEQYF. CDR3 sequence (DNA): TGTGCCAGCAGTCCGGGACAGACTCGGACCTACGAGCAGTACTTC. The chain is built from TRBV6-5 and TRBJ2-7; TRBD1 matches at 7 bases. The CDR3 has 15 amino acids. Germline assignment: CDR1 MNHEY and CDR2 SVGAGI. The V segment lost 5 bases and the J segment 2 bases; nucleotides outside the gene matches: 9.